This is a list of T cell receptor beta chains from one sample in a study of T cell responses to AZD1222 COVID-19 vaccine. The data were produced by immunoSEQ multiplex PCR, yet TCRdb's version contains in-frame clones alone and is incomplete. Among approximately 120,000 clones listed, about 89% were seen once. Sequenced here: peripheral blood, sampled on day 0 of AZD1222 vaccination. These receptors were obtained from an adult in good health. Both conserved end residues are part of each CDR3. The D gene is left open where the match is weak. Some rows have no size entry. The others give once, few or many, or a class for an expanded clone.

>TRBJ1-2|NA|TRBV28|NA
TGTGCCAGCAGAACCCCGCCCGCCTTAGGGATCTTC
CASRTPPALGIF
>TRBJ1-1|TRBD1|TRBV11-1|NA
TGTGCCAGCAGCTTAGGGACAGGGAACACTGAAGCTTTCTTT
CASSLGTGNTEAFF
>TRBJ2-5|NA|TRBV6-1|NA
TGTGCCAGCAGTGAAGGGAATGGCAGGCTCCAAGAGACCCAGTACTTC
CASSEGNGRLQETQYF
>TRBJ2-7|NA|TRBV4-1|NA
TGCGCCAGCAGCCTCACAGGTTTGAGCTCCTACGAGCAGTACTTC
CASSLTGLSSYEQYF
>TRBJ2-4|TRBD2|TRBV28|NA
TGTGCCACCCTAACTAGCGGAGCCAAAAACATTCAGTACTTC
CATLTSGAKNIQYF
>TRBJ2-5|NA|TRBV5-4|NA
TGTGCCAGCAGCCCGCGCGAGGAAGAGACCCAGTACTTC
CASSPREEETQYF
>TRBJ1-1|TRBD1|TRBV7-9|NA
TGTGCCAGCAGCCCCGGGACAGGGGTAATGAACACTGAAGCTTTCTTT
CASSPGTGVMNTEAFF
>TRBJ1-1|NA|TRBV18|NA
TGTGCCAGCTCACCATTTGCGCGCGTCGGCCCGCGGGGACGGAGGACCAAAGCCAACACTGAAGCTTTCTTT
CASSPFARVGPRGRRTKANTEAFF
>TRBJ2-2|NA|TRBV3-1/TRBV3-2|NA
TGTGCCAGCAGCCAACTAGCAGCCACCGGGGAGCTGTTTTTT
CASSQLAATGELFF
>TRBJ2-7|NA|TRBV5-4|NA
TGTGCCAGCAGCTTGAATTATGGGGACTACGAGCAGTACTTC
CASSLNYGDYEQYF
>TRBJ1-6|TRBD1|TRBV3-1/TRBV3-2|NA
TGTGCCAGCAGCCAGAGACAGGGGAGGGAATCCCTCCACTTT
CASSQRQGRESLHF
>TRBJ1-2|NA|TRBV25-1|NA
TGTGCCAGCAGTGGTAACCTCGTGGGCTACACCTTC
CASSGNLVGYTF
>TRBJ1-1|TRBD1|TRBV5-4|NA
TGTGCCAGCAGCGCAGGGGGTCTCACTGAAGCTTTCTTT
CASSAGGLTEAFF
>TRBJ2-3|TRBD2|TRBV5-1|NA
TGCGCCAGCAGCTTGGGGACTAGCGGATTCACAGATACGCAGTATTTT
CASSLGTSGFTDTQYF
>TRBJ1-3|NA|TRBV7-9|NA
TGTGCCAGCAGCCCTATATATACTGGAAACACCATATATTTT
CASSPIYTGNTIYF
>TRBJ1-2|TRBD1|TRBV19|NA
TGTGCCAGTACCGGGACAGGGTCCTATGGCTACACCTTC
CASTGTGSYGYTF
>TRBJ1-1|TRBD1|TRBV3-1/TRBV3-2|NA
TGTGCCAGCAGCCGCCGAGGACAGGGGGCGCTTAGTTACACTGAAGCTTTCTTT
CASSRRGQGALSYTEAFF
>TRBJ2-2|TRBD1|TRBV19|NA
TGTGCCAGTAGTCACAGGGGTACGAACACCGGGGAGCTGTTTTTT
CASSHRGTNTGELFF
>TRBJ1-5|NA|TRBV7-9|NA
TGTGCCAGCAACAAGGGGGGCGGGAGCAATCAGCCCCAGCATTTT
CASNKGGGSNQPQHF
>TRBJ1-5|NA|TRBV30|NA
TGTGCCTGGAGTGCAGGTGACGATCAGCCCCAGCATTTT
CAWSAGDDQPQHF
>TRBJ2-1|TRBD2|TRBV9|NA
TGTGCCAGCAGCGGTCAGCGGGGGGGCGGTAGTGAGCAGTTCTTC
CASSGQRGGGSEQFF
>TRBJ2-3|NA|TRBV5-1|NA
TGCGCCAGCAGCTTGGGCGGCTTCACAGATACGCAGTATTTT
CASSLGGFTDTQYF
>TRBJ2-3|NA|TRBV18|NA
TGTGCCAGCTCCCAAACAGGGCCCCCAGATACGCAGTATTTT
CASSQTGPPDTQYF
>TRBJ2-5|NA|TRBV19|NA
TGTGCCAGTAGTTCCCGAGGGAACCAAGAGACCCAGTACTTC
CASSSRGNQETQYF
>TRBJ2-3|NA|TRBV6-1|NA
TGTGCCAGCAGTGAATATAGGGGACAATCCACAGATACGCAGTATTTT
CASSEYRGQSTDTQYF
>TRBJ2-7|NA|TRBV7-3|NA
TGTGCCAGCAGCTCCCGGCCCGGCTACGAGCAGTACTTC
CASSSRPGYEQYF
>TRBJ2-2|TRBD2|TRBV4-3|NA
TGCGCCAGCAGCCAAGATAGGAGCGGGACCTTTACCGGGGAGCTGTTTTTT
CASSQDRSGTFTGELFF
>TRBJ2-5|TRBD2|TRBV2|NA
TGTGCCAGCAGGGAACTAGCGGGAGGTTCGGAGACCCAGTACTTC
CASRELAGGSETQYF
>TRBJ1-2|NA|TRBV12-3/TRBV12-4|NA
TGTGCCAGCAGTCCACACGAGTATGGTGGCTACACCTTC
CASSPHEYGGYTF
>TRBJ1-5|NA|TRBV10-3|NA
TGTGCCATCAGTGTGGTCGCTCGGGGACGCAATCAGCCCCAGCATTTT
CAISVVARGRNQPQHF
>TRBJ1-1|NA|TRBV19|NA
TGTGCCAGTATCCCTCGGTTCGGCGCTGAAGCTTTCTTT
CASIPRFGAEAFF
>TRBJ2-7|NA|TRBV4-1|NA
TGCGCCAGCAGCCAAGATATTGACGATTCGGTTTCTGCCTACGAGCAGTACTTC
CASSQDIDDSVSAYEQYF
>TRBJ2-1|NA|TRBV28|NA
TGTGCCAGCTCCAGCTTATTCAATGAGCAGTTCTTC
CASSSLFNEQFF
>TRBJ1-4|NA|TRBV28|NA
TGTGCCAGCAGTTTATCCTCGCTTAATGAAAAACTGTTTTTT
CASSLSSLNEKLFF
>TRBJ1-2|NA|TRBV5-5|NA
TGTGCCAGCAGCTTGGGTGACAGCCCTAACTATGGCTACACCTTC
CASSLGDSPNYGYTF
>TRBJ1-1|NA|TRBV7-8|NA
TGTGCCAGCAGCATGACAGATATGAACACTGAAGCTTTCTTT
CASSMTDMNTEAFF
>TRBJ2-3|NA|TRBV5-1|NA
TGCGCCAGCAGTGCATGGGGGCCGAGCACAGATACGCAGTATTTT
CASSAWGPSTDTQYF
>TRBJ2-7|NA|TRBV5-1|NA
TGCGCCAGCAGCTTTAGGCAGGGAGTCCCCTACGAGCAGTACTTC
CASSFRQGVPYEQYF
>TRBJ1-4|NA|TRBV19|NA
TGTGCCAGTAGTATTACGGTCAGTGGATCTAATGAAAAACTGTTTTTT
CASSITVSGSNEKLFF
>TRBJ1-6|TRBD1|TRBV28|NA
TGTGCCAGCAGTCGGGACAGTTATAATTCACCCCTCCACTTT
CASSRDSYNSPLHF
>TRBJ1-6|NA|TRBV7-8|few
TGTGCCAGCAGCTTAATGGCAGTTTCTGTTTCACCCCTCCACTTT
CASSLMAVSVSPLHF